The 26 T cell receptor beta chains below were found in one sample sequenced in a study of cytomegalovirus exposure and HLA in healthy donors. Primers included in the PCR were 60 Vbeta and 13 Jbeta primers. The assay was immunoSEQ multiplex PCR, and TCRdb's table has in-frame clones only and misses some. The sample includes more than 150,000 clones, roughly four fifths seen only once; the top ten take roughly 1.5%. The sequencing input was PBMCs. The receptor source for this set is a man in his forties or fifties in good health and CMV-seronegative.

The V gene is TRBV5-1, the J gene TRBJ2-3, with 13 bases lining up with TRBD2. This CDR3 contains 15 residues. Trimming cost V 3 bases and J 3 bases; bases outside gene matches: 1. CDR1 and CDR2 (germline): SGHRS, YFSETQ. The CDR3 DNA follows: TGCGCCAGCAGCTGGACTAGCGGGAGTACAGATACGCAGTATTTT. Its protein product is CASSWTSGSTDTQYF.

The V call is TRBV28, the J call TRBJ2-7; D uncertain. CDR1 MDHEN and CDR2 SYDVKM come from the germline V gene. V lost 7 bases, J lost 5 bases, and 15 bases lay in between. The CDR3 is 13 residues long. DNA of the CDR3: TGTGCCAGCACCTCTGGCCCTGATGACGAGCAGTACTTC. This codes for CASTSGPDDEQYF.

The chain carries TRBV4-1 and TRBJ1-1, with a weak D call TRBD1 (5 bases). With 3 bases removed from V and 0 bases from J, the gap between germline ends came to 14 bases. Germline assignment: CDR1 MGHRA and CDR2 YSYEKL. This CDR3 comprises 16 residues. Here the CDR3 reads CASSHSTGLMNTEAFF. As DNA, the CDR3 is TGCGCCAGCAGCCACAGCACGGGACTGATGAACACTGAAGCTTTCTTT.

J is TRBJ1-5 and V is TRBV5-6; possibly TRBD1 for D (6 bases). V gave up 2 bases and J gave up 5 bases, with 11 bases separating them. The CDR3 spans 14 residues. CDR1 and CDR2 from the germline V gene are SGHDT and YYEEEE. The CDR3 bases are TGTGCCAGCAGCTTACGGGGGGCGGATCAGCCCCAGCATTTT. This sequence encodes CASSLRGADQPQHF.

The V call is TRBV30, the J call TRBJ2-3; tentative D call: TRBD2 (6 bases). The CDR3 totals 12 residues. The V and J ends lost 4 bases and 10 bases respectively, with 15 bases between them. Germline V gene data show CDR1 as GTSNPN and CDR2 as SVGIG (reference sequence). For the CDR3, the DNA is TGTGCCTGGACCAAAGGTAGCGGTCCGCAGTATTTT. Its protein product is CAWTKGSGPQYF.

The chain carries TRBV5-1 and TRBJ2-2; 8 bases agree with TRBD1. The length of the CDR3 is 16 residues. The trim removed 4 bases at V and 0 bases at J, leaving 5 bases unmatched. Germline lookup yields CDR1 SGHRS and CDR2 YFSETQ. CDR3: CASSPPGQANTGELFF. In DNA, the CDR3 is TGCGCCAGCAGCCCCCCGGGACAGGCGAACACCGGGGAGCTGTTTTTT.

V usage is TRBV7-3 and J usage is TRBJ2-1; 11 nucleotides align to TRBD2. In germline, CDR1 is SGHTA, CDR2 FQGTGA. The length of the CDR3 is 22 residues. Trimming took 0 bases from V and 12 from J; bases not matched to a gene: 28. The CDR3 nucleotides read TGTGCCAGCAGCTTAACCCCCCAACTAGCGGGAGAAACCGACTCTATGGGTCTTGGGCAGTTCTTC. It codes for CASSLTPQLAGETDSMGLGQFF.

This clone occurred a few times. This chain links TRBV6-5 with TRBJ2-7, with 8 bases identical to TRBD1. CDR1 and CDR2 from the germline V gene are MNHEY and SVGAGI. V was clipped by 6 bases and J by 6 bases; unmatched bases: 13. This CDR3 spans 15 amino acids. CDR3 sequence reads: CASSPRQGWVCEQYV. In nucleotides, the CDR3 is TGTGCCAGCAGCCCCCGACAGGGGTGGGTTTGCGAGCAGTACGTC.

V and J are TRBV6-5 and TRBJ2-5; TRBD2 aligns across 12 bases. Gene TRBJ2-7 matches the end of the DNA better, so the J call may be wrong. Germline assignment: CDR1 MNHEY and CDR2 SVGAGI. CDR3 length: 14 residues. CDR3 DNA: TGTGCCAGCACCCTAGCGGGAGGGAACTACGAGCAGTACTTC. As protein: CASTLAGGNYEQYF.

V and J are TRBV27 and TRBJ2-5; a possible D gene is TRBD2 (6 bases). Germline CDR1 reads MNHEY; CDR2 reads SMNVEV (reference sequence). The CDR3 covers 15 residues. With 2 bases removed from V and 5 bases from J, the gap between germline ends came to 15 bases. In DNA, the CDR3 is TGTGCCAGCAGTTTAGTTCGGGGGAGTGGGGAGACCCAGTACTTC. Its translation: CASSLVRGSGETQYF.

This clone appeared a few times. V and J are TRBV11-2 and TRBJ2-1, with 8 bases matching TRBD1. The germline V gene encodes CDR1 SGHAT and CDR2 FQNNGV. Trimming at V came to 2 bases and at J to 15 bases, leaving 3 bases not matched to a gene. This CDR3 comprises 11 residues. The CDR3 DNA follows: TGTGCCAGCAGCTTAACAGGGGGTCCGTTCTTC. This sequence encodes CASSLTGGPFF.

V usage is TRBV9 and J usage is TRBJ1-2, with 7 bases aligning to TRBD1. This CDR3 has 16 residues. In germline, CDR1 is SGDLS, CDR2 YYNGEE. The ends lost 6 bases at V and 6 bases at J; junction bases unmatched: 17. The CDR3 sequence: CASNQGPGQVFDGYTF. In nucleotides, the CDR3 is TGTGCCAGCAACCAAGGCCCCGGACAGGTGTTTGATGGCTACACCTTC.

CDR3 nucleotide sequence: TGCGCCAGCAGAAAAGCGGGATTTTATGCCCATGAGTTGTGGGAGCAGTACGTC. Residues: CASRKAGFYAHELWEQYV. The rearrangement links TRBV10-1 to TRBJ2-7; 7 nucleotides match TRBD2. V shed 6 bases and J 7 bases; nucleotides not matched to a gene: 24. The CDR3 length is 18 residues. Germline V CDR1 and CDR2: WNHNN, SYGVQD (reference sequence).

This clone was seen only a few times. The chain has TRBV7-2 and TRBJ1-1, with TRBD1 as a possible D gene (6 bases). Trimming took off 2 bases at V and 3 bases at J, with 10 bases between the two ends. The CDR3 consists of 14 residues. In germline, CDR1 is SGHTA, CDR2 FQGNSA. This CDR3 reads CASSLQGQDTEAFF. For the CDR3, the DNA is TGTGCCAGCAGCTTACAGGGGCAGGACACTGAAGCTTTCTTT.

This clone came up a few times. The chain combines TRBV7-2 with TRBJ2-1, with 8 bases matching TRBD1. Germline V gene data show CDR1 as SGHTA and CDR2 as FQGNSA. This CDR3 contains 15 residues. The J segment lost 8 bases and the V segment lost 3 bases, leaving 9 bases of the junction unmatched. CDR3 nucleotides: TGTGCCAGCAGCTTTGGACAGGGAAGCATTGATGAGCAGTTCTTC. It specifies CASSFGQGSIDEQFF.

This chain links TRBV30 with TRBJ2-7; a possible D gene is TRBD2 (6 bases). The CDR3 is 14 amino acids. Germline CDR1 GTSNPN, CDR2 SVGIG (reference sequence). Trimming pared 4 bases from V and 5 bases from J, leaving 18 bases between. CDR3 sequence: CAWNGAGTLNEQYV. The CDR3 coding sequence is TGTGCCTGGAACGGGGCGGGGACCCTAAACGAGCAGTACGTC.

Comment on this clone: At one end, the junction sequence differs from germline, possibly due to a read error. The CDR3 DNA sequence: TGTTCCAGCAGTTCCAGTTACAGGGTTGGAAACACCATATATTTT. Translated, it gives CSSSSSYRVGNTIYF. The rearrangement links TRBV7-9 to TRBJ1-3, with D perhaps matching TRBD1 (6 bases). The CDR3 runs to 15 residues. Germline values: CDR1 SEHNR, CDR2 FQNEAQ (reference sequence).

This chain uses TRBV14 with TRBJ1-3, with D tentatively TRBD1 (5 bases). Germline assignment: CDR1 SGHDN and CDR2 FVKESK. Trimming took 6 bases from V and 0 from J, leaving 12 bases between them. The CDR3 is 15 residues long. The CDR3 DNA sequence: TGTGCCAGCAGTCGACAGCCTGGCTCTGGAAACACCATATATTTT. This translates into CASSRQPGSGNTIYF.

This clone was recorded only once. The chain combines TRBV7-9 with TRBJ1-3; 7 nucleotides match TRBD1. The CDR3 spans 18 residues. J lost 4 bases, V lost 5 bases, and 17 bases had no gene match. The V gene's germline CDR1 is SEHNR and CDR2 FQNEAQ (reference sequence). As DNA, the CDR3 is TGTGCCAGCAGCCTGGATACAGGGGCCTCCGTCGGGGGAAACACCATATATTTT. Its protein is CASSLDTGASVGGNTIYF.

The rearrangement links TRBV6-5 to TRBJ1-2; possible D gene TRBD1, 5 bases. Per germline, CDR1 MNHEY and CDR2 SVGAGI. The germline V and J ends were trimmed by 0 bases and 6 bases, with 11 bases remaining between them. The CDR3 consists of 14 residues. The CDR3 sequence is CASSYSEGPNGYTF. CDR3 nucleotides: TGTGCCAGCAGTTACTCGGAGGGGCCGAATGGCTACACCTTC.

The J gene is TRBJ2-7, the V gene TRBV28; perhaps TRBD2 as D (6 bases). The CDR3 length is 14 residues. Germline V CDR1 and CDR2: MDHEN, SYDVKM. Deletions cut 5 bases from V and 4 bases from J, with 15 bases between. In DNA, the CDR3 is TGTGCCAGCAGTCCCTTCGGGAGTAGGTACGAGCAGTACTTC. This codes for CASSPFGSRYEQYF.

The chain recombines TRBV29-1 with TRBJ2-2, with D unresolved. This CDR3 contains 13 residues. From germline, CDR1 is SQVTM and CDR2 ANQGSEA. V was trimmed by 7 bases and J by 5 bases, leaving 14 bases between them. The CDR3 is CSAADLETGELFF. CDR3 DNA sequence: TGCAGCGCCGCTGACTTAGAAACCGGGGAGCTGTTTTTT.

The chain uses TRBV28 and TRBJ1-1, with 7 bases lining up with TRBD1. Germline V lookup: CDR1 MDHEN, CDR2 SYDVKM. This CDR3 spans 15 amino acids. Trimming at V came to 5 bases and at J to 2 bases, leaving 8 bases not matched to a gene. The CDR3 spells CASSPDRIENTEAFF. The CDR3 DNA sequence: TGTGCCAGCAGTCCGGACAGGATCGAAAACACTGAAGCTTTCTTT.

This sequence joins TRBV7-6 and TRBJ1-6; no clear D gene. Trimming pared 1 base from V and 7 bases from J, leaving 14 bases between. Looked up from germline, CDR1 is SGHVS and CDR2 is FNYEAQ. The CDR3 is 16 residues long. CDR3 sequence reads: CASSLDPGGRNSPLHF. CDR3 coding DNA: TGTGCCAGCAGCTTAGACCCGGGAGGTCGGAATTCACCCCTCCACTTT.

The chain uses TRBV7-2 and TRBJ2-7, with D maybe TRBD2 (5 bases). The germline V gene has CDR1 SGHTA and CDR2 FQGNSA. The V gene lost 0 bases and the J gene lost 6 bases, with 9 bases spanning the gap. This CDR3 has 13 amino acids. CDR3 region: CASSLARGSEQYF. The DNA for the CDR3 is TGTGCCAGCAGCTTAGCCCGGGGTTCCGAGCAGTACTTC.

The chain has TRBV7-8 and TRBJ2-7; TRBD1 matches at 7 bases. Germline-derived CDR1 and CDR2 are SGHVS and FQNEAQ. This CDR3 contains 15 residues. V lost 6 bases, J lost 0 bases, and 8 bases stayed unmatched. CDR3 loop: CASSWTGKSSYEQYF. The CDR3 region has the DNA TGTGCCAGCAGTTGGACAGGAAAGAGCTCCTACGAGCAGTACTTC.